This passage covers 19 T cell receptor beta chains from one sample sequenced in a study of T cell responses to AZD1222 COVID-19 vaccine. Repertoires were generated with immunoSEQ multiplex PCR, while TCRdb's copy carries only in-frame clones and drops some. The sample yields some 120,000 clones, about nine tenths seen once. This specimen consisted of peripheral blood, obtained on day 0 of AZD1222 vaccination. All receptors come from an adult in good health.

CDR3: CASSMGTGGIGYTF. The CDR3 DNA follows: TGTGCCAGTAGTATGGGGACAGGGGGCATTGGCTACACCTTC. The chain employs TRBV19 and TRBJ1-2; 12 nucleotides agree with TRBD1. Germline CDR1 reads LNHDA; CDR2 reads SQIVND (reference sequence). This CDR3 region has 14 residues. After removal of 3 bases from V and 7 bases from J, the junction contained 3 bases not matched to a gene.

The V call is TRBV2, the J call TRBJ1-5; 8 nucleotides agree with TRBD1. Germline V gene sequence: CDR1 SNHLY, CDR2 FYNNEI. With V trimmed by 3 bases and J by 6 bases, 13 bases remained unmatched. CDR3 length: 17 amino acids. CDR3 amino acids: CASSEWTGLQRSQPQHF. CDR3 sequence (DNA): TGTGCCAGCAGTGAGTGGACAGGGCTCCAAAGAAGTCAGCCCCAGCATTTT.

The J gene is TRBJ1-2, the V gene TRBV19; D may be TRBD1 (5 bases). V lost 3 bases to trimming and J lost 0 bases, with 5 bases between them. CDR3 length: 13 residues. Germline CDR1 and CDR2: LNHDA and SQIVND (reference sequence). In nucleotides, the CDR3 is TGTGCCAGTAGTATCAGGGCTAACTATGGCTACACCTTC. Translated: CASSIRANYGYTF.

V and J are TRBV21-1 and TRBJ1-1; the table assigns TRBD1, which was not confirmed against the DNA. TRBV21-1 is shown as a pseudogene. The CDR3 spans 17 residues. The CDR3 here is CASSAPGTGERYTEAFF. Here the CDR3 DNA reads TGTGCCAGCAGCGCGCCCGGGACAGGGGAGAGGTACACTGAAGCTTTCTTT.

The CDR3 sequence is CASSNRGHTEAFF. DNA for the CDR3: TGTGCCAGCAGCAACAGGGGGCACACTGAAGCTTTCTTT. The chain recombines TRBV7-8 with TRBJ1-1; TRBD1 agrees at 9 bases. In germline, CDR1 is SGHVS, CDR2 FQNEAQ. The ends lost 5 bases at V and 3 bases at J; junction bases unmatched: 1. This CDR3 has 13 residues.

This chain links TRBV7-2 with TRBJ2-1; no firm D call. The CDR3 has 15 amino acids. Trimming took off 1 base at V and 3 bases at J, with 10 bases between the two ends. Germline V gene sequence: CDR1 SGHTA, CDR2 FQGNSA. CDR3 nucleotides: TGTGCCAGCAGCTTAGATAGGGCAGGCTACAATGAGCAGTTCTTC. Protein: CASSLDRAGYNEQFF.

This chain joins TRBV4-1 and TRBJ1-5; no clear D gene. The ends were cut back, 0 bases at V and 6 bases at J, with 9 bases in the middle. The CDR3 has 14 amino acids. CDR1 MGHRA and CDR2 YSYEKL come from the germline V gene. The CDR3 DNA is TGCGCCAGCAGCCAAGATTGGAGAATTCAGCCCCAGCATTTT. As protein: CASSQDWRIQPQHF.

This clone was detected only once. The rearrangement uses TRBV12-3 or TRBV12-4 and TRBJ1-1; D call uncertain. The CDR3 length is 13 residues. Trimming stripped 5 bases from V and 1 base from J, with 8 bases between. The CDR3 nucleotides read TGTGCCAGCAGTGGACTTGCGAACACTGAAGCTTTCTTT. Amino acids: CASSGLANTEAFF.

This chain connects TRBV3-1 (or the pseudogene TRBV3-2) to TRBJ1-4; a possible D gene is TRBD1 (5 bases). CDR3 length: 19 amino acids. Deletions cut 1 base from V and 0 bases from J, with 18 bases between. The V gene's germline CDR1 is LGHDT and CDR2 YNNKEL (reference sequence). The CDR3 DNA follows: TGTGCCAGCAGCCAAGCCCTCGGGACGGTGGATACAACTAATGAAAAACTGTTTTTT. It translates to CASSQALGTVDTTNEKLFF.

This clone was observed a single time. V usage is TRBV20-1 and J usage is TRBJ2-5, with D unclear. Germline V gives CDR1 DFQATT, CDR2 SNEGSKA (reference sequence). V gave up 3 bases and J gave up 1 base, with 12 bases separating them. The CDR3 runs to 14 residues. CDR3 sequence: CSASIDGFQETQYF. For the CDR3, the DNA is TGCAGTGCTAGTATCGACGGATTCCAAGAGACCCAGTACTTC.

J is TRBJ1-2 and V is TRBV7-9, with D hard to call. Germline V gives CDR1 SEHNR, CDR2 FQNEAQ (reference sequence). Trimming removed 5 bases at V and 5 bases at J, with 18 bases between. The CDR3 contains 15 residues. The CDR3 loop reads CASSPGESNLYGYTF. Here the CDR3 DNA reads TGTGCCAGCAGCCCCGGTGAATCGAACCTTTATGGCTACACCTTC.

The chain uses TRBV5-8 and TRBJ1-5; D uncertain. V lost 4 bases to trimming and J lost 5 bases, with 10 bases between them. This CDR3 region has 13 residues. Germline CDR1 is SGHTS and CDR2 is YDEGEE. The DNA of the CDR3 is TGTGCCAGCAGCAGGGTTACGGATCAGCCCCAGCATTTT. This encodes CASSRVTDQPQHF.

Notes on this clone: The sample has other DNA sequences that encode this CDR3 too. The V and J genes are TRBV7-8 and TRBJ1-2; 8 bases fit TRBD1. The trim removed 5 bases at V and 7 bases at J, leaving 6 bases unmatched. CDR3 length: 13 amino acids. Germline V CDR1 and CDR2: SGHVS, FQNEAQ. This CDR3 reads CASSLGQGGGYTF. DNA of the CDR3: TGTGCCAGCAGCCTCGGACAGGGAGGTGGCTACACCTTC.

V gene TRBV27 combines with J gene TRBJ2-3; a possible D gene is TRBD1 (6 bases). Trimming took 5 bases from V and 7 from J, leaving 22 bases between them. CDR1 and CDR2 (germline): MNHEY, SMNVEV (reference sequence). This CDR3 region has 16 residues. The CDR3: CASSPPWGPIFYTQYF. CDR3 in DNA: TGTGCCAGCAGTCCCCCGTGGGGGCCAATATTTTATACGCAGTATTTT.

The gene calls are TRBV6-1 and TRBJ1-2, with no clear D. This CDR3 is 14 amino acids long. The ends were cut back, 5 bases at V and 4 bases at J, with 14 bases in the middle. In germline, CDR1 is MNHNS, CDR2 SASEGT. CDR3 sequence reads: CASSSTDRAYGYTF. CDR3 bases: TGTGCCAGCAGTTCAACGGACCGGGCCTATGGCTACACCTTC.

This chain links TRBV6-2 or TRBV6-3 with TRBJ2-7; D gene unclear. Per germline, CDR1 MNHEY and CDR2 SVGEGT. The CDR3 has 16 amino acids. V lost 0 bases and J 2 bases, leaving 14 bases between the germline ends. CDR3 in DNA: TGTGCCAGCAGTTACTCGACTTGGGGTCACCCCTACGAGCAGTACTTC. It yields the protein CASSYSTWGHPYEQYF.

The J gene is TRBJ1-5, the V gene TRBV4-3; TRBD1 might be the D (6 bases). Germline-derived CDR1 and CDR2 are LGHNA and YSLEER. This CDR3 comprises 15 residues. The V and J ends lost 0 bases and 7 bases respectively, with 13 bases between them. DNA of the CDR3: TGCGCCAGCAGCCAAGATAGGGGGGGGCAGCAGCCCCAGCATTTT. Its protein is CASSQDRGGQQPQHF.

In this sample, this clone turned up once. The CDR3 coding sequence is TGTGCCAGCAGTTACTCGTCAGGGCCCAGTTCACCCCTCCACTTT. Translated, it gives CASSYSSGPSSPLHF. This chain links TRBV6-5 with TRBJ1-6; D might be TRBD1 (5 bases). The germline V gene has CDR1 MNHEY and CDR2 SVGAGI. Deletions cut 0 bases from V and 9 bases from J, with 12 bases between. The CDR3 runs to 15 residues.

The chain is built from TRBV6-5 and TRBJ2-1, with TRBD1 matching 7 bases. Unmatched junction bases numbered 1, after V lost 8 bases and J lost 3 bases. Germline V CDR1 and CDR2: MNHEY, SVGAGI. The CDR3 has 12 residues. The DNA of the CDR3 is TGTGCCAGCGGGACAGACTACAATGAGCAGTTCTTC. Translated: CASGTDYNEQFF.